This T cell receptor beta chain stems from a study of blood T cells in healthy people across ages. The wider study: About one barcoded beta molecule per two T cells was the capture yield of template switching.

The CDR3 contains 12 residues. The germline CDR1 and CDR2 sequences are SQVTM and ANQGSEA. Trimming shortened V by 4 bases and J by 7 bases, and 11 bases separated the two germline ends. With a J-beta primer mix and a sample-barcoded 5' primer, a second PCR ran 7 to 11 cycles. TCRdb recomputed calls from the 5' RACE reads with MiXCR, one row per CDR3 protein. Of about 1.6 million distinct CDR3 sequences detected, around 35% appear once; the ten largest clones hold about 10%. This clonotype has ten or more counts. The clonotype originates from a woman aged 25 to 45 in good health. The sequencing input was blood. The chain employs TRBV29-1 and TRBJ2-1; tentatively, D is TRBD1 (6 bases). In DNA, the CDR3 is TGCAGCGTTGTGGACAGCCTGAATGAGCAGTTCTTC. It encodes CSVVDSLNEQFF.